The T cell receptor beta chain under discussion was sequenced for a study of identical twins. Overall study findings and caveats: Zero-insertion findings could be partly confounded by invariant cells (MAIT and iNKT cells).

Between the trimmed V and J ends, which lost 6 bases and 7 bases, there was a span of 20 bases. The CDR3 sequence is 15 residues long. About this clonotype: Its antigen remains unidentified. This may come from a read error, since a much larger clone is one base off.

TCRdb recomputed calls from the 5' RACE reads with MiXCR, one row per CDR3 protein. The table lists under 300,000 distinct CDR3 sequences, approximately 12% of them singletons. These sequences were also reported in another study, on yellow fever vaccine responses in identical twins.

The source of this sequence is a woman under 30 in good health. The specimen sequenced was memory (CD45RO+) T cells sorted from blood. This chain joins TRBV12-3 or TRBV12-4 and TRBJ2-3; D assignment may be TRBD1 or TRBD2 (5 bases each). CDR3 coding DNA: TGTGCCAGCAGCGCATTTCCGGGGCCGACATATACGCAGTATTTT. This gives the protein CASSAFPGPTYTQYF.